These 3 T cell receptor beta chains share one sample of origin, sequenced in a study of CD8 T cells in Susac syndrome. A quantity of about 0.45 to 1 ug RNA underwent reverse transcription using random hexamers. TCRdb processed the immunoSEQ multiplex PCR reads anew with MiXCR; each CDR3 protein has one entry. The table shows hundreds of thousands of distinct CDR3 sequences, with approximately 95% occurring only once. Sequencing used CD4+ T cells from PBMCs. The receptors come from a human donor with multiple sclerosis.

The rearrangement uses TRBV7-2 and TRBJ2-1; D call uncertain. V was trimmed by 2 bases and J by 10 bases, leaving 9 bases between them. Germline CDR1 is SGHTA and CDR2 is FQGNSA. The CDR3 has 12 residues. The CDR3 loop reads CASSLFTGEQFF. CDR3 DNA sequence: TGTGCCAGCAGCTTATTTACCGGGGAGCAGTTCTTC.

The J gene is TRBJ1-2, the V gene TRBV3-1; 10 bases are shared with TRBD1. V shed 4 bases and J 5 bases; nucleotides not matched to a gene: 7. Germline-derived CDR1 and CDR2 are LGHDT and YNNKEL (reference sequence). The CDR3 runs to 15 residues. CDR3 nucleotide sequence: TGTGCCAGCAGCCTCTTCGGACAGGGGGGTTATGGCTACACCTTC. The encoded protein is CASSLFGQGGYGYTF.

CDR3 residues: CAWSAQGAFGANVLTF. As DNA, the CDR3 is TGTGCCTGGAGTGCACAGGGGGCGTTTGGGGCCAACGTCCTGACTTTC. The chain carries TRBV30 and TRBJ2-6, with 9 bases identical to TRBD1. This CDR3 region has 16 residues. V lost 1 base and J lost 3; bases outside the gene matches: 4. Germline V gene data show CDR1 as GTSNPN and CDR2 as SVGIG (reference sequence).